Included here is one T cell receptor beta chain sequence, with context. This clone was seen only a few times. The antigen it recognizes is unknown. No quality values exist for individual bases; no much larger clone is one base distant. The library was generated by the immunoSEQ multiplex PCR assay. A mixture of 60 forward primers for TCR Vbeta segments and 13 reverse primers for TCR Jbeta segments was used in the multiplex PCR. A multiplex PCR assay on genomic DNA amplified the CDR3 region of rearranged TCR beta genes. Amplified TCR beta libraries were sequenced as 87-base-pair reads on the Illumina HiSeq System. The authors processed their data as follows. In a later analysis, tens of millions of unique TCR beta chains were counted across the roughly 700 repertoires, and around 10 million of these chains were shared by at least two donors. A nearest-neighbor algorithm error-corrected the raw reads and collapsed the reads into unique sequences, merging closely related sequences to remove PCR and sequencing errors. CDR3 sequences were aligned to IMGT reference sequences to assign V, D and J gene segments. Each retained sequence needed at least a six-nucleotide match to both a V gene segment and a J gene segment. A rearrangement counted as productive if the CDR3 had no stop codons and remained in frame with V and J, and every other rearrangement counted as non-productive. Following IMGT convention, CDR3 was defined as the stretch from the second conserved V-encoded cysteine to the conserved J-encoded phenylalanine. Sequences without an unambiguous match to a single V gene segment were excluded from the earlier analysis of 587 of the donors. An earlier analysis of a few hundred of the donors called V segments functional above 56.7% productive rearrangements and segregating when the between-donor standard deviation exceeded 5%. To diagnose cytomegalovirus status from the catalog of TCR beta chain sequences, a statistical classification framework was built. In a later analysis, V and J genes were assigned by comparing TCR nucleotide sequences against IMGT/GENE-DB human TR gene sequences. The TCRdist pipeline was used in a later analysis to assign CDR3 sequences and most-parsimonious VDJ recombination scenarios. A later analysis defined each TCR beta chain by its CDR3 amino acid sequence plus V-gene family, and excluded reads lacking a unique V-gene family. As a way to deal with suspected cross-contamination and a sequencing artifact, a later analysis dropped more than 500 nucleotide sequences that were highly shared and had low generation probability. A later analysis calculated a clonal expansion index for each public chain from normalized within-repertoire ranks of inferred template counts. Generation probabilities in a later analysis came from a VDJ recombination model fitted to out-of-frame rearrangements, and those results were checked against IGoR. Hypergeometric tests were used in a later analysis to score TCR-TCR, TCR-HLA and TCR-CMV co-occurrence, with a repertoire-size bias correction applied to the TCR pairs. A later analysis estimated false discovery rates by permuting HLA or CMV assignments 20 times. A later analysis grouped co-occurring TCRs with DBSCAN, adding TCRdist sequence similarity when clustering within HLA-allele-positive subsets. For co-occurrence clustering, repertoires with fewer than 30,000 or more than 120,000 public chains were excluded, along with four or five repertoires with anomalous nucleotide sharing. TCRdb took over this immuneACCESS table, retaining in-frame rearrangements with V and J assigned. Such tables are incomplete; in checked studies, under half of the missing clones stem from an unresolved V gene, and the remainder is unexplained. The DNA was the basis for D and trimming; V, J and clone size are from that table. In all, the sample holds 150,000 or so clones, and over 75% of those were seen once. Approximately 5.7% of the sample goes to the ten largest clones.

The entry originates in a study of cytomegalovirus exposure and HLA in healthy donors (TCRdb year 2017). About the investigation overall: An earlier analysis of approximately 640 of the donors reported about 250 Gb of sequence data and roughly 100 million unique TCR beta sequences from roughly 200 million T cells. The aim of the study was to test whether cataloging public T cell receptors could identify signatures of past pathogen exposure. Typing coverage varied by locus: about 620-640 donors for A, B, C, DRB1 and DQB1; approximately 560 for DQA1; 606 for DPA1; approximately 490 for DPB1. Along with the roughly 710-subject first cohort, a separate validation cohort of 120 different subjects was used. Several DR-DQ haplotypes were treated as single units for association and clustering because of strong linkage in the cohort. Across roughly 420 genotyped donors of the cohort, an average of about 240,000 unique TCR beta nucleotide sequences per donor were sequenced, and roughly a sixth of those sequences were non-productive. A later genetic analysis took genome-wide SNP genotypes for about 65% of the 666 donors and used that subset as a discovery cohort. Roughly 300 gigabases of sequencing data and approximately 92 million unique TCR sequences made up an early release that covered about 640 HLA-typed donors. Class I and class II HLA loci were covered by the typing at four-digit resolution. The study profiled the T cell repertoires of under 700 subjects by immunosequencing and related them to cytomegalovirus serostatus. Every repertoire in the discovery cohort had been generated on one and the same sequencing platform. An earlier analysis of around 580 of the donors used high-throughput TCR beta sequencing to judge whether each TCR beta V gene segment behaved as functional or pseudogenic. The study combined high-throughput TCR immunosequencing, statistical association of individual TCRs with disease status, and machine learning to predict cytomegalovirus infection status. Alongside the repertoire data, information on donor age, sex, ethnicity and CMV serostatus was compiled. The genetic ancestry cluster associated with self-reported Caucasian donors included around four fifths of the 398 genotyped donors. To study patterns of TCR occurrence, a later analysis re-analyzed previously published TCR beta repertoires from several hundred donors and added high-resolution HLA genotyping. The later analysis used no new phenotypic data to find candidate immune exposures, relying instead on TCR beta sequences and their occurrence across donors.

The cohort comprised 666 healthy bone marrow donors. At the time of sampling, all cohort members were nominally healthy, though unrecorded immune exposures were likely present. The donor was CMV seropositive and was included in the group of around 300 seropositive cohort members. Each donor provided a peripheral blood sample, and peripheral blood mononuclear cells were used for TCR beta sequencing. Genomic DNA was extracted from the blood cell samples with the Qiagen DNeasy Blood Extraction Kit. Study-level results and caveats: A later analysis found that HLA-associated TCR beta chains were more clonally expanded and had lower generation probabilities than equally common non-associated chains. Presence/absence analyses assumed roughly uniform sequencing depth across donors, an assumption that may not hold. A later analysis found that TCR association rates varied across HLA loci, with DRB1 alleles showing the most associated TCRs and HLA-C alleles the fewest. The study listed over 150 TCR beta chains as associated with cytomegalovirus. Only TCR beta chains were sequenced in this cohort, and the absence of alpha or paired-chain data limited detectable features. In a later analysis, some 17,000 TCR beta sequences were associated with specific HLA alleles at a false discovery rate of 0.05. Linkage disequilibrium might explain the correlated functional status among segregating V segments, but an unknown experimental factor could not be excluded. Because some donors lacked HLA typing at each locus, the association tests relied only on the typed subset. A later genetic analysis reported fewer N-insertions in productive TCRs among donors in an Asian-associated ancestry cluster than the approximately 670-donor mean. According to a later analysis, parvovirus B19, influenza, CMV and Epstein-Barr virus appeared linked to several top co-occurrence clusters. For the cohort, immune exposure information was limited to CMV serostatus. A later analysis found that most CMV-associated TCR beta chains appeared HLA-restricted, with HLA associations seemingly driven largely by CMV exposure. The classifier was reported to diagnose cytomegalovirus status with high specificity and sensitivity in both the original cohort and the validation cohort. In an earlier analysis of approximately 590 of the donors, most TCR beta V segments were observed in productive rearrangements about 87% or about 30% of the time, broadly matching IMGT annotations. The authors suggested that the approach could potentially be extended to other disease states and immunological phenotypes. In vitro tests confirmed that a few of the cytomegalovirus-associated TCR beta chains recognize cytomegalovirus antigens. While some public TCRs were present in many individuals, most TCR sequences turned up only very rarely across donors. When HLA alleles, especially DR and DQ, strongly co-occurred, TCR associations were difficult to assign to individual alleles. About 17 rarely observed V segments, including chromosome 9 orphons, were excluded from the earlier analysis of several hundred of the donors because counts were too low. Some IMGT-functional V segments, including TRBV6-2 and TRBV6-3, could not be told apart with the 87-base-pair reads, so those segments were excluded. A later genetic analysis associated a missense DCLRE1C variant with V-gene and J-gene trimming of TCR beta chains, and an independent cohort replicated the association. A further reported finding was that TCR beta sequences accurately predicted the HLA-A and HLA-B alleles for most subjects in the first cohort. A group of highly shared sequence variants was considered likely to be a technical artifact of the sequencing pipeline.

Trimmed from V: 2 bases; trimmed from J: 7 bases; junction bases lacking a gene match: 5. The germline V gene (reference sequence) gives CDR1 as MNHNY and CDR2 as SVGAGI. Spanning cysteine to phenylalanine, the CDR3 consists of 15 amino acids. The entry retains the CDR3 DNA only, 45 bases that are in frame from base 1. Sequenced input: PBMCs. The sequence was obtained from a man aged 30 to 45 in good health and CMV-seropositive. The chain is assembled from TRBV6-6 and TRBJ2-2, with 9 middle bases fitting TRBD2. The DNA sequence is TGTGCCAGCAGTTACAGCGGGGGGCTTATCGGGGAGCTGTTTTTT. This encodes CASSYSGGLIGELFF.